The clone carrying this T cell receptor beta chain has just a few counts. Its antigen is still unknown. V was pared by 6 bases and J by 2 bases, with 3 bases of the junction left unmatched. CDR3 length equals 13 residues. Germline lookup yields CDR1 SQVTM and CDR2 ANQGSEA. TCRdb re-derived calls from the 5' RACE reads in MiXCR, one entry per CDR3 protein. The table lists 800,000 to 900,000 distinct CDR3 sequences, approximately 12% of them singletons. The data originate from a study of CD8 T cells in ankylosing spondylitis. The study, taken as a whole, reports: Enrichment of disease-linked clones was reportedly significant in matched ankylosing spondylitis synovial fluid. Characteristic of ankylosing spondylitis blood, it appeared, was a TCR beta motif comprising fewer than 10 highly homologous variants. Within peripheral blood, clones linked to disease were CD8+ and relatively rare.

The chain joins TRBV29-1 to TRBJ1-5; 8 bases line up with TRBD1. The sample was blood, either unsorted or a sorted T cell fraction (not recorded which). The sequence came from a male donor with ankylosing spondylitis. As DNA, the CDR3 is TGCAGCGTCCAGGACAGGGGCAATCAGCCCCAGCATTTT. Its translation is CSVQDRGNQPQHF.